The sample holds one count of the clone carrying this T cell receptor beta chain. The data were taken from a study of Ad26.COV2.S vaccination and SARS-CoV-2 variants. The treatment here: 19 received Ad26.COV2.S at low or high dose, single or two shots; 5 received placebo; per-sample allocation not given. Sampling was performed 63 days after the first vaccine or placebo injection. Measured with immunoSEQ multiplex PCR; TCRdb has only the in-frame clones, and not every one. The profile covers roughly 390,000 clones, with around nine tenths appearing a single time and roughly 3.2% taken by the ten largest. The source material was peripheral blood, sampled in a trial of Ad26.COV2.S vaccine versus placebo. This clonotype originated in a person between 18 and 65 years old who received the Ad26.COV2.S COVID-19 vaccine or a placebo.

CDR3 sequence: CASSIQGEADTQYF. CDR3 nucleotides: TGTGCCAGTAGTATACAGGGGGAAGCAGATACGCAGTATTTT. The gene calls are TRBV19 and TRBJ2-3; 7 nucleotides align to TRBD1. The CDR3 is 14 amino acids. V dropped 2 bases and J dropped 4; count of bases not matched to a gene: 3. Germline V CDR1 and CDR2: LNHDA, SQIVND (reference sequence).